The subject of this entry is one T cell receptor beta chain. Its antigen remains unknown. The junction departs from germline at one end; a sequencing error may be responsible. The data derive from a study of cytomegalovirus exposure and HLA in healthy donors. PCR primers comprised 60 Vbeta and 13 Jbeta primers. Using immunoSEQ multiplex PCR, the repertoire was profiled, and TCRdb retains in-frame clones only, with some absent. The sample gives 150,000 to 200,000 clones, 65% to 80% of which show up once; 1.5% to 2% is in the top ten. Whole-study findings and limits: In a later analysis, at a false discovery rate of 0.05, approximately 16,000 TCR beta sequences were associated with HLA alleles. There were 164 TCR beta chains listed as cytomegalovirus-associated.

The V gene's germline CDR1 is LNHDA and CDR2 SQIVND (reference sequence). The CDR3 consists of 15 residues. The receptor's source is a young woman in good health and CMV-seronegative. Sequencing used PBMCs. This chain joins TRBV19 and TRBJ1-2, with 7 positions matching TRBD1. CDR3 nucleotides: TGTGCCAGTACCTTAAGTACAGGGGCTAAATATGGCTACACCTTC. Amino acid sequence: CASTLSTGAKYGYTF.